A single sample gave rise to the 29 T cell receptor beta chains below, sequenced in a study of radiation and T cells in renal cell carcinoma. Time point defined: blood 4 weeks post-SBRT, at nephrectomy. Treatment noted: 15 Gy SBRT to primary tumor, nephrectomy 4 weeks later. The protocol was immunoSEQ multiplex PCR, while the TCRdb copy is restricted to in-frame clones and leaves out a portion. The data show about 86,000 clones, around four fifths seen once. The material was blood, obtained from a patient whose treatment included radiotherapy and nephrectomy. These receptors came from a man aged 50-60 years with renal cell carcinoma.

This clone has only one observation. The V and J genes are TRBV5-1 and TRBJ2-1, with 8 bases fitting TRBD1. Germline trimming cut 5 bases from V and 4 bases from J; bases unmatched to any gene: 2. Germline values: CDR1 SGHRS, CDR2 YFSETQ. The CDR3 runs to 13 residues. CDR3 in DNA: TGCGCCAGCAGGGACAGGGCTTACAATGAGCAGTTCTTC. It yields the protein CASRDRAYNEQFF. Combining the CDR3 with reference TRBV5-1 and TRBJ2-1 gives the whole variable domain KAGVTQTPRYLIKTRGQQVTLSCSPISGHRSVSWYQQTPGQGLQFLFEYFSETQRNKGNFPGRFSGRQFSNSRSEMNVSTLELGDSALYLCASRDRAYNEQFFGPGTRLTVL.

This sequence joins TRBV7-9 and TRBJ2-5; 9 bases agree with TRBD1. CDR1 SEHNR and CDR2 FQNEAQ come from the germline V gene (reference sequence). This CDR3 contains 16 residues. The V gene end was trimmed by 5 bases and the J gene end by 0 bases; junction bases not matched to a gene: 7. CDR3 nucleotide sequence: TGTGCCAGCAGCCCCCCGACAGGGGGGTACCAAGAGACCCAGTACTTC. It encodes CASSPPTGGYQETQYF.

This chain joins TRBV10-3 and TRBJ1-3; TRBD1 might be the D (5 bases). Germline CDR1 is ENHRY and CDR2 is SYGVKD. Trimming took off 0 bases at V and 0 bases at J, with 9 bases between the two ends. The CDR3 covers 16 residues. CDR3 in DNA: TGTGCCATCAGTGAGTCGCGGGGGGACTCTGGAAACACCATATATTTT. Translating gives CAISESRGDSGNTIYF.

CDR3 sequence: CATSRDLDGSYEQYF. The CDR3 DNA follows: TGTGCCACCAGCAGAGATTTGGACGGATCCTACGAGCAGTACTTC. V is TRBV15 and J is TRBJ2-7; D not certain. V gave up 0 bases and J gave up 1 base, with 10 bases separating them. The germline CDR1 and CDR2 sequences are LNHNV and YYDKDF (reference sequence). This CDR3 is 15 amino acids long.

This clone was seen just once. The genes are TRBV9 and TRBJ2-7; D possibly corresponds to TRBD2 (6 bases). V was shortened by 0 bases and J by 2 bases, with 12 bases between the two germline ends. This CDR3 is built from 15 residues. Germline CDR1 and CDR2: SGDLS and YYNGEE. The CDR3 protein is CASSVEAGDTYEQYF. CDR3 coding DNA: TGTGCCAGCAGCGTAGAAGCGGGTGATACCTACGAGCAGTACTTC.

This clone was detected once. The rearrangement joins TRBV28 to TRBJ2-2; D may be TRBD1 or TRBD2 (5 bases each). Germline lookup yields CDR1 MDHEN and CDR2 SYDVKM. The CDR3 consists of 16 residues. The ends were cut back, 2 bases at V and 1 base at J, with 11 bases in the middle. The CDR3 loop is CASSLQTGLNTGELFF. CDR3 DNA sequence: TGTGCCAGCAGTTTACAGACGGGGCTGAACACCGGGGAGCTGTTTTTT.

The J gene is TRBJ1-2, the V gene TRBV5-1, with TRBD1 matching over 8 bases. Germline assignment: CDR1 SGHRS and CDR2 YFSETQ. The V gene end was trimmed by 4 bases and the J gene end by 0 bases; junction bases not matched to a gene: 2. There are 14 residues in the CDR3. The CDR3 region is CASSQDRANYGYTF. CDR3 in DNA: TGCGCCAGCAGCCAGGACAGGGCTAACTATGGCTACACCTTC. Full variable domain (outside the CDR3, taken from reference TRBV5-1 and TRBJ1-2): KAGVTQTPRYLIKTRGQQVTLSCSPISGHRSVSWYQQTPGQGLQFLFEYFSETQRNKGNFPGRFSGRQFSNSRSEMNVSTLELGDSALYLCASSQDRANYGYTFGSGTRLTVV.

This chain uses TRBV19 with TRBJ1-1; D unclear. Germline assignment: CDR1 LNHDA and CDR2 SQIVND (reference sequence). Trimming removed 9 bases at V and 7 bases at J, with 9 bases between. CDR3 length: 10 residues. The CDR3 loop is CASSLGEAFF. The CDR3 DNA is TGTGCCAGCAGTTTAGGTGAAGCTTTCTTT.

This clone was counted once. The chain carries TRBV6-6 and TRBJ1-2; D remains ambiguous. Germline values: CDR1 MNHNY, CDR2 SVGAGI (reference sequence). The CDR3 sequence is 14 residues long. The V end lost 2 bases, the J end lost 7 bases, and 14 bases lay between the germline ends. Here the CDR3 reads CASSYTFNLGGYTF. CDR3 DNA: TGTGCCAGCAGTTACACCTTCAACCTAGGTGGCTACACCTTC.

This sequence joins TRBV7-8 and TRBJ1-5; D is unclear. CDR1 is SGHVS, CDR2 FQNEAQ, per germline. Deletions cut 1 base from V and 4 bases from J, with 5 bases between. This CDR3 spans 13 amino acids. The CDR3 DNA sequence: TGTGCCAGCAGCTTAGACGGGAATCAGCCCCAGCATTTT. This codes for CASSLDGNQPQHF.

The rearrangement links TRBV9 to TRBJ1-5; D not resolved. The CDR3 covers 13 residues. V was shortened by 0 bases and J by 5 bases, with 6 bases between the two germline ends. Germline V gene data show CDR1 as SGDLS and CDR2 as YYNGEE. Here the CDR3 DNA reads TGTGCCAGCAGCGTAGAAGGTGATCAGCCCCAGCATTTT. Its translation: CASSVEGDQPQHF.

CDR3 region: CASSPRGSGANVLTF. In DNA form, the CDR3 reads TGTGCCAGCTCACCACGGGGTTCTGGGGCCAACGTCCTGACTTTC. This chain connects TRBV18 to TRBJ2-6; D gene unclear. V gave up 1 base and J gave up 1 base, with 5 bases separating them. CDR3 length: 15 residues. CDR1 and CDR2 (germline): KGHSH, LQKENI.

The gene calls are TRBV19 and TRBJ2-7; 12 bases map to TRBD2. Trimming took 5 bases from V and 0 from J; bases not matched to a gene: 11. CDR1 LNHDA and CDR2 SQIVND come from the germline V gene (reference sequence). This CDR3 contains 18 residues. The DNA for the CDR3 is TGTGCCAGTAGTCCATCTGGACTAGCGGGACTCAGCTCCTACGAGCAGTACTTC. This encodes CASSPSGLAGLSSYEQYF.

The V call is TRBV28, the J call TRBJ2-3, with a tentative D call TRBD2 (6 bases). The CDR3 has 12 amino acids. Trimming took 6 bases from V and 6 from J, leaving 10 bases between them. Germline assignment: CDR1 MDHEN and CDR2 SYDVKM. CDR3 sequence: CASRGGWDTQYF. The CDR3 coding sequence is TGTGCCAGCAGGGGGGGTTGGGATACGCAGTATTTT.

This chain connects TRBV6-5 to TRBJ2-7, with TRBD2 matching 9 bases. V trimming: 7 bases; J trimming: 5 bases; junction bases outside the gene matches: 12. The V gene's germline CDR1 is MNHEY and CDR2 SVGAGI. This CDR3 is built from 15 residues. The CDR3: CASTRTGLAYHEQYF. The CDR3 DNA reads as TGTGCCAGCACGCGGACGGGACTAGCATACCACGAGCAGTACTTC.

V and J are TRBV30 and TRBJ1-2; D uncertain. V was trimmed by 0 bases and J by 5 bases, leaving 7 bases between them. CDR1 and CDR2 from the germline V gene are GTSNPN and SVGIG (reference sequence). This CDR3 contains 12 residues. DNA of the CDR3: TGTGCCTGGAGTGTAACGGCATATGGCTACACCTTC. Protein product: CAWSVTAYGYTF.

The chain employs TRBV6-4 and TRBJ2-7, with unresolved D. The germline gives CDR1 MRHNA, CDR2 SNTAGT. CDR3 length: 12 residues. The ends were cut back, 7 bases at V and 3 bases at J, with 10 bases in the middle. The CDR3 bases are TGTGCCAGCACTCAAACCCGCTACGAGCAGTACTTC. Its protein is CASTQTRYEQYF.

CDR3 nucleotides: TGTGCCAGTAGTATAGATCAGGGACTAGCGGGAGGCAATGAGCAGTTCTTC. Its protein product is CASSIDQGLAGGNEQFF. The chain employs TRBV19 and TRBJ2-1; 15 bases are shared with TRBD2. CDR1 is LNHDA, CDR2 SQIVND, per germline (reference sequence). The CDR3 covers 17 residues. V was pared by 0 bases and J by 6 bases, with 3 bases of the junction left unmatched.

Only one count was recorded for this clone. The CDR3 DNA sequence: TGTGCCACCAGCAGAGATCTTGCTAGCGGAACCTACGAGCAGTACTTC. Encoded protein: CATSRDLASGTYEQYF. The chain uses TRBV15 and TRBJ2-7; 7 bases align to TRBD2. The CDR3 has 16 amino acids. The J segment lost 2 bases and the V segment lost 0 bases, leaving 7 bases of the junction unmatched. Germline-derived CDR1 and CDR2 are LNHNV and YYDKDF (reference sequence).

CDR3 sequence reads: CASRPWGGTEAFF. CDR3 coding DNA: TGTGCCAGCCGCCCCTGGGGGGGAACTGAAGCTTTCTTT. This chain connects TRBV5-8 to TRBJ1-1; TRBD1 might be the D (5 bases). This CDR3 region has 13 residues. The V gene's germline CDR1 is SGHTS and CDR2 YDEGEE. Trimming left V 7 bases short and J 5 bases short, with 15 bases between.

The rearrangement links TRBV19 to TRBJ1-5; 9 bases are a match to TRBD1. V was pared by 5 bases and J by 6 bases, with 5 bases of the junction left unmatched. There are 14 residues in the CDR3. Germline lookup yields CDR1 LNHDA and CDR2 SQIVND (reference sequence). This CDR3 is CASSPRDRAQPQHF. CDR3 nucleotides: TGTGCCAGTAGTCCCCGGGACAGGGCTCAGCCCCAGCATTTT.

V gene TRBV11-3 combines with J gene TRBJ2-1; 12 nucleotides align to TRBD1. The CDR3 has 15 amino acids. Germline lookup yields CDR1 SGHNT and CDR2 YENEEA. V lost 9 bases, J lost 7 bases, and 10 bases stayed unmatched. CDR3 nucleotide sequence: TGTGCCAGTTCTCCGGGACAGGGGGCGAGGAATGAGCAGTTCTTC. Its translation is CASSPGQGARNEQFF.

The chain has TRBV5-1 and TRBJ2-3; 15 bases match TRBD2. Germline V gene sequence: CDR1 SGHRS, CDR2 YFSETQ. Trimming cost V 4 bases and J 4 bases; bases outside gene matches: 10. The CDR3 is made up of 18 amino acids. The CDR3 bases are TGCGCCAGCAGCCCTGGGACTAGCGGGAGGCCCTCTCCAGATACGCAGTATTTT. Translation: CASSPGTSGRPSPDTQYF. The complete variable domain, with remaining parts taken from reference TRBV5-1 and TRBJ2-3, reads KAGVTQTPRYLIKTRGQQVTLSCSPISGHRSVSWYQQTPGQGLQFLFEYFSETQRNKGNFPGRFSGRQFSNSRSEMNVSTLELGDSALYLCASSPGTSGRPSPDTQYFGPGTRLTVL.

Comment on this clone: A junction end diverges from the germline sequence, so it may reflect a read error. V and J are TRBV7-8 and TRBJ2-5, with D possibly being TRBD1 or TRBD2 (6 bases each). The germline V gene has CDR1 SGHVS and CDR2 FQNEAQ. The CDR3 length is 14 residues. CDR3: CASGLGGSQETQYF. The CDR3, as DNA: TGTGCCAGCGGCTTGGGGGGCAGTCAAGAGACCCAGTACTTC.

A single count supports this clone. The chain uses TRBV10-3 and TRBJ1-3; TRBD1 agrees at 7 bases. With V trimmed by 10 bases and J by 2 bases, 11 bases remained unmatched. The CDR3 runs to 15 residues. Germline CDR1 and CDR2: ENHRY and SYGVKD. The CDR3 DNA sequence: TGTGCCACCTCCGAATCAGGGGGAACTGGAAACACCATATATTTT. Amino acids: CATSESGGTGNTIYF.

The rearrangement joins TRBV6-5 to TRBJ1-3, with D unclear. Germline-derived CDR1 and CDR2 are MNHEY and SVGAGI. The CDR3 covers 13 residues. Trimming cost V 0 bases and J 8 bases, with 8 bases left between them. This CDR3 is CASSYSVRDTIYF. The CDR3 bases are TGTGCCAGCAGTTACTCGGTCCGGGACACCATATATTTT.

The CDR3 sequence is CASTVSTPYEQYF. The DNA of the CDR3 is TGTGCCAGCACGGTGTCAACCCCCTACGAGCAGTACTTC. The J gene is TRBJ2-7, the V gene TRBV6-1, with D unclear. Trimming stripped 7 bases from V and 2 bases from J, with 12 bases between. Per the germline V gene, CDR1 is MNHNS and CDR2 is SASEGT. This CDR3 has 13 residues.

By share, this clone counts as medium-sized. The rearrangement uses TRBV27 and TRBJ2-7, with D possibly called TRBD1 or TRBD2 (6 bases each). The CDR3 has 12 amino acids. The germline V gene has CDR1 MNHEY and CDR2 SMNVEV (reference sequence). Trimming removed 8 bases from V and 4 bases from J, with 12 bases in between. The CDR3 nucleotides are TGTGCCAGCCGCACAGGGAGGTACGAGCAGTACTTC. This sequence encodes CASRTGRYEQYF.

This clone was recorded a few times. CDR3 sequence reads: CASSQEFRSSTDTQYF. The DNA of the CDR3 is TGCGCCAGCAGCCAAGAGTTCAGATCTAGCACAGATACGCAGTATTTT. The rearrangement links TRBV4-1 to TRBJ2-3; unclear D gene. This CDR3 is 16 amino acids long. In germline, CDR1 is MGHRA, CDR2 YSYEKL. Trimming pared 0 bases from V and 0 bases from J, leaving 10 bases between.